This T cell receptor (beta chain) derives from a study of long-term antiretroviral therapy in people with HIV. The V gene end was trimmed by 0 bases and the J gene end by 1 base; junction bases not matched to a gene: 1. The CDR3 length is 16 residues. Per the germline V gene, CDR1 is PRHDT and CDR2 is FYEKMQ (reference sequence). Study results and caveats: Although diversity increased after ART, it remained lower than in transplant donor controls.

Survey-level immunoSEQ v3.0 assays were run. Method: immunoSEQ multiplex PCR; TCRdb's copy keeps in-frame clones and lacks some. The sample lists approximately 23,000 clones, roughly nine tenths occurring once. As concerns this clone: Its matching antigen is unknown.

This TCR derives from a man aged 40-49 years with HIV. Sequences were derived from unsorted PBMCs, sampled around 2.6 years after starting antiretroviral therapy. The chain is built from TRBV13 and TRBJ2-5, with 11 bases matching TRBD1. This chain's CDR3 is CASSLGGTGGQETQYF. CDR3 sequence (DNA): TGTGCCAGCAGCTTAGGCGGGACAGGGGGCCAAGAGACCCAGTACTTC.